The 4 T cell receptor beta chains below come from one sample, sequenced in a study of blood T cell repertoires in COVID-19. Libraries were prepared by immunoSEQ multiplex PCR; TCRdb keeps only in-frame clonotypes and omits some of them. The sample lists approximately 140,000 clones; 88% were seen once. Source material: peripheral blood. These receptors all stem from a human donor with COVID-19, enrolled during active disease. The donor label of this sample is uncertain.

This rearrangement joins TRBV18 to TRBJ1-1; D is undetermined. The germline V gene encodes CDR1 KGHSH and CDR2 LQKENI. This CDR3 region has 15 residues. Trimming removed 1 base at V and 1 base at J, with 10 bases between. CDR3 sequence (DNA): TGTGCCAGCTCACCACTTGGACTGGGGAACACTGAAGCTTTCTTT. Protein: CASSPLGLGNTEAFF.

The chain employs TRBV6-5 and TRBJ2-7; possibly TRBD1 for D (5 bases). Germline CDR1 MNHEY, CDR2 SVGAGI. CDR3 length: 15 residues. Trimming stripped 6 bases from V and 2 bases from J, with 17 bases between. This CDR3 is CASRLDTQETYEQYF. The CDR3 DNA reads as TGTGCCAGCAGGCTAGACACACAGGAGACCTACGAGCAGTACTTC.

The CDR3 here is CASRVWSSGGYEQYF. CDR3 coding DNA: TGTGCCAGCAGAGTCTGGTCCAGCGGGGGGTACGAGCAGTACTTC. The V gene is TRBV5-4, the J gene TRBJ2-7, with TRBD2 matching 9 bases. After removal of 5 bases from V and 4 bases from J, the junction contained 10 bases not matched to a gene. The CDR3 extends over 15 amino acids. Germline lookup yields CDR1 SGHNT and CDR2 YYREEE (reference sequence).

This chain joins TRBV18 and TRBJ1-2, with 7 bases identical to TRBD1. CDR1 and CDR2 (germline): KGHSH, LQKENI. The CDR3 length is 12 residues. Germline trimming cut 8 bases from V and 3 bases from J; bases unmatched to any gene: 3. CDR3 bases: TGTGCCAGCACCACAGGGGACTATGGCTACACCTTC. The encoded protein is CASTTGDYGYTF.